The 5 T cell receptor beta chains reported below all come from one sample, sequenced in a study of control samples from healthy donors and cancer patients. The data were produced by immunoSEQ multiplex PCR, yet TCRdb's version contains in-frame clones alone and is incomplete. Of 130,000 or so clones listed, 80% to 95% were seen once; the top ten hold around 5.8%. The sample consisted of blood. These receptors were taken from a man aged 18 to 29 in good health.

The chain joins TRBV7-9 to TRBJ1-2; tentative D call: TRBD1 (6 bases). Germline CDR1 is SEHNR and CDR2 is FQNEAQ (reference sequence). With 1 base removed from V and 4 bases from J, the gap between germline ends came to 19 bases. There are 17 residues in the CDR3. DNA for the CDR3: TGTGCCAGCAGCTTAGGTACATCAGGGGAGATGATCTATGGCTACACCTTC. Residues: CASSLGTSGEMIYGYTF.

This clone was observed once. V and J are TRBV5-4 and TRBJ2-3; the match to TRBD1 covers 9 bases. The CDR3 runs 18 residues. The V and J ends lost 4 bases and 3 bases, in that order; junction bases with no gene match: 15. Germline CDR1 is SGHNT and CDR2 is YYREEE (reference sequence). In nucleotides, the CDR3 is TGTGCCAGCAGCCCGGGGACGGACAGGGGTCGGTTAACAGATACGCAGTATTTT. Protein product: CASSPGTDRGRLTDTQYF.

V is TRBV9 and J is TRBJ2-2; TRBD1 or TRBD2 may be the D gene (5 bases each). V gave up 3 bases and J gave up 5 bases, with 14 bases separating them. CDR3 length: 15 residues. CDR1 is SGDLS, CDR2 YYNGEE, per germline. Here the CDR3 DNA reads TGTGCCAGCAGCGCATCCGGGAAGGGGACCGGGGAGCTGTTTTTT. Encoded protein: CASSASGKGTGELFF.

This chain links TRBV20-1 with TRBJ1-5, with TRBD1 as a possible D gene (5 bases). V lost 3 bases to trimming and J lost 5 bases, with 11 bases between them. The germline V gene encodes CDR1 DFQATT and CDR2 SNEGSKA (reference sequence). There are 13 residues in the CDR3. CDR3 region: CSASWGRDQPQHF. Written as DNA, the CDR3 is TGCAGTGCTAGTTGGGGACGGGATCAGCCCCAGCATTTT.

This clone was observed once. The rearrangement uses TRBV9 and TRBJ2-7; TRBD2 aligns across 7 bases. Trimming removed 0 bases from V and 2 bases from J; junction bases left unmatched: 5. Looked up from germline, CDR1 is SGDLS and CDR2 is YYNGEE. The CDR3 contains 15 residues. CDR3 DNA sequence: TGTGCCAGCAGCGTAGGGGCTAGCGGACCCTACGAGCAGTACTTC. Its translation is CASSVGASGPYEQYF. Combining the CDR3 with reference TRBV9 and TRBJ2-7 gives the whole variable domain DSGVTQTPKHLITATGQRVTLRCSPRSGDLSVYWYQQSLDQGLQFLIQYYNGEERAKGNILERFSAQQFPDLHSELNLSSLELGDSALYFCASSVGASGPYEQYFGPGTRLTVT.